This T cell receptor beta chain was found in a study of blood T cell repertoires in COVID-19. Study context: Researchers got acute and convalescent COVID-19 samples from the United States, Italy and Spain. PBMCs, B-cell-depleted T cells, or T cells provided the cDNA or gDNA that made up the material.

Per the original data handling: Reference gene primer amplification yielded estimated nucleated cell counts. Produced via immunoSEQ multiplex PCR; TCRdb's table is partial and in-frame only. The D gene and trimming were derived from the DNA, and the V and J assignments and clone size from that table. The table shows some 46,000 clones, with about four fifths occurring only once. V was shortened by 6 bases and J by 6 bases, with 15 bases between the two germline ends. Germline V CDR1 and CDR2: SNHLY, FYNNEI. The CDR3 contains 15 residues. Sequenced: peripheral blood. The chain links TRBV2 to TRBJ1-6; D gene unclear. The TCR was taken from a woman of 80 years or more with acute or convalescent COVID-19. The CDR3 here is CASRPQSGINSPLHF. For the CDR3, the DNA is TGTGCCAGCAGGCCCCAGTCAGGTATTAATTCACCCCTCCACTTT.